This T cell receptor beta chain was found in a study of blood T cell repertoires in COVID-19. TCRdb's copy holds only in-frame clones and misses some; the assay was immunoSEQ multiplex PCR. The sample holds hundreds of thousands of clones, about 88% seen once. The CDR3 consists of 15 residues. With 3 bases clipped from V and 5 bases from J, the junction kept 8 bases outside the gene matches. CDR1 and CDR2 from the germline V gene are SGHTS and YDEGEE. The receptor was derived from an older woman with COVID-19, enrolled during active disease. Sample: peripheral blood. The V call is TRBV5-8, the J call TRBJ1-2, with 9 bases fitting TRBD1. The CDR3 reads CASSYPGQGFYGYTF. The CDR3 nucleotides read TGTGCCAGCAGCTACCCGGGACAGGGATTTTATGGCTACACCTTC.